This record looks at one TCR beta chain sequence and its context. CDR3 size: 15 residues. V was pared by 6 bases and J by 1 base, with 14 bases between. Germline loops: CDR1 SGHDT, CDR2 YYEEEE. This sample was included in a study of blood T cell repertoires in COVID-19. Study overall: Specimens from acute and convalescent COVID-19 originated in the United States, Italy and Spain. In each case, the material was cDNA or gDNA derived from T cells, B-cell-depleted T cells, or PBMCs.

Authors' processing steps: Amplification of reference gene primers was used by the study to estimate nucleated cell counts. Sequencing was performed with immunoSEQ multiplex PCR; in TCRdb, only in-frame clones are kept and a portion is missing. V, J and clone size are those of that table, while D and trimming were read from the DNA. There are about 290,000 clones in the sample; roughly 89% occur only once, and approximately 4.6% lies in the top ten. V gene TRBV5-6 combines with J gene TRBJ1-3; weak D call: TRBD1 (5 bases). The TCR was taken from a middle-aged man with acute or convalescent COVID-19. Material: peripheral blood. The CDR3 DNA reads as TGTGCCAGCACAGGGATCTTGATATCTGGAAACACCATATATTTT. Residues: CASTGILISGNTIYF.